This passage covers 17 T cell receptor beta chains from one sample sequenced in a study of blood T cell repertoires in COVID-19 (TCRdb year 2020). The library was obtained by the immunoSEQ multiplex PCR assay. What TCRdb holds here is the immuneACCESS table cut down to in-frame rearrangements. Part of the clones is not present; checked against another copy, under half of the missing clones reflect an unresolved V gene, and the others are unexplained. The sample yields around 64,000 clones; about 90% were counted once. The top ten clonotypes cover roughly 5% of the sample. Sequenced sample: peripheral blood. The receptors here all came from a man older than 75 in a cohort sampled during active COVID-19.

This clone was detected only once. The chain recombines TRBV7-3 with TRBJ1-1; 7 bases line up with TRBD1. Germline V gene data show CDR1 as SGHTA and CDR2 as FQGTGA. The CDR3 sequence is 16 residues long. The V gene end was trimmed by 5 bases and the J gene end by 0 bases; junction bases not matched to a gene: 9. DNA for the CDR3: TGTGCCAGCAGCCAAACGGGACAGTACATGAACACTGAAGCTTTCTTT. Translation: CASSQTGQYMNTEAFF.

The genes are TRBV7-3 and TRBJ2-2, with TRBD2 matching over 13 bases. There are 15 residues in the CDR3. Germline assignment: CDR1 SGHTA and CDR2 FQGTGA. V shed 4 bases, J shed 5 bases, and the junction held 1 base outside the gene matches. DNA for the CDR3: TGTGCCAGCAGCTCGGGACTAGCGGGGACCGGGGAGCTGTTTTTT. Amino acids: CASSSGLAGTGELFF.

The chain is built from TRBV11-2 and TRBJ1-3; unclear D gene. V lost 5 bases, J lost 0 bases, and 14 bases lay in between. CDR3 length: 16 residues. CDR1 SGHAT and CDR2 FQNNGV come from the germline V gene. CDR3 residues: CASSRADTSSGNTIYF. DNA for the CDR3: TGTGCCAGCAGCCGTGCCGACACCAGCTCTGGAAACACCATATATTTT.

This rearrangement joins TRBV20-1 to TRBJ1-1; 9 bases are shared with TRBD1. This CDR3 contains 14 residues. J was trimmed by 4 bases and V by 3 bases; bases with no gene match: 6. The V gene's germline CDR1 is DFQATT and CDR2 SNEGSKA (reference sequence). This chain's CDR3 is CSASPGTGITEAFF. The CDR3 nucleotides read TGCAGTGCTAGTCCGGGGACAGGGATCACTGAAGCTTTCTTT.

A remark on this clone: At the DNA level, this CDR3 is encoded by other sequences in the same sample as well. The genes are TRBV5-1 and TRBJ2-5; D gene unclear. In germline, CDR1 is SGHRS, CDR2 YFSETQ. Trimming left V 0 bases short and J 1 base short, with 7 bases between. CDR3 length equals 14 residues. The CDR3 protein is CASSLGTAQETQYF. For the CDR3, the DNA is TGCGCCAGCAGCTTGGGTACAGCCCAAGAGACCCAGTACTTC.

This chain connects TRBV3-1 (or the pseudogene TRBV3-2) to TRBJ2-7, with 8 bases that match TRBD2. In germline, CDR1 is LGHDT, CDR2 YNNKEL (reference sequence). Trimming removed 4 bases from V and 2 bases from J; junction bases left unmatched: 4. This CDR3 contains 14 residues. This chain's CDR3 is CASSPSGYTYEQYF. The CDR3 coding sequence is TGTGCCAGCAGCCCTAGCGGGTATACCTACGAGCAGTACTTC.

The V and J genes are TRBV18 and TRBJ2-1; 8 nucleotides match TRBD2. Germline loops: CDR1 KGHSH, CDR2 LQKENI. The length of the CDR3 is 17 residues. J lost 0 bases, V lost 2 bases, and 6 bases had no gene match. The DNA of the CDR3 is TGTGCCAGCTCACCAACTAGCGGAGACTTCTCCTACAATGAGCAGTTCTTC. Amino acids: CASSPTSGDFSYNEQFF.

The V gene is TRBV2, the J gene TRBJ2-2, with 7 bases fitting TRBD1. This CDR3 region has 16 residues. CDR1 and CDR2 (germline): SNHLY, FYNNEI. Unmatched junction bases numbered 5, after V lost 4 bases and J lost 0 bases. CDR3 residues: CASSVRDSANTGELFF. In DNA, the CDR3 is TGTGCCAGCAGTGTAAGGGACAGCGCGAACACCGGGGAGCTGTTTTTT.

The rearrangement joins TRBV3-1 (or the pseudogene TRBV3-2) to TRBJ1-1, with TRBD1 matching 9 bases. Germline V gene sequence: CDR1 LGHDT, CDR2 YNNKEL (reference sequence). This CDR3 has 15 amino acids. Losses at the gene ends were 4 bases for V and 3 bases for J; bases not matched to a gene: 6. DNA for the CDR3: TGTGCCAGCAGCCGTTCAGGACAGGGGTACACTGAAGCTTTCTTT. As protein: CASSRSGQGYTEAFF.

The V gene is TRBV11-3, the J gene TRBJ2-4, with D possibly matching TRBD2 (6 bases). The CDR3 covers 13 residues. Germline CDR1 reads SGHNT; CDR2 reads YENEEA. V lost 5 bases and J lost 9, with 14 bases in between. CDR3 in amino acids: CASSLNNGGIQYF. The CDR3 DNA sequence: TGTGCCAGCAGCCTGAATAACGGGGGCATTCAGTACTTC.

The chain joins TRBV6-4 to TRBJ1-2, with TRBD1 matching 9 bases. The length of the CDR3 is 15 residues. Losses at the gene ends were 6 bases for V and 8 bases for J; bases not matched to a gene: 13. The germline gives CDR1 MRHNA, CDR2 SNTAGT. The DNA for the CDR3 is TGTGCCAGCAGACGCGGACAGGGGATCTTTGGGGGCTACACCTTC. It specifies CASRRGQGIFGGYTF.

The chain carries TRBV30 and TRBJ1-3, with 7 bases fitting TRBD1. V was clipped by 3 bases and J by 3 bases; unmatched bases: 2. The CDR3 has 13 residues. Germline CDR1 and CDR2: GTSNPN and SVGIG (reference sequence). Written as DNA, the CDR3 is TGTGCCTGGAGCGGGGACAGTGGAAACACCATATATTTT. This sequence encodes CAWSGDSGNTIYF.

The CDR3 DNA reads as TGTGCCAGCGCACCCTCCCGGACAGCCTATGGCTACACCTTC. It translates to CASAPSRTAYGYTF. The chain has TRBV6-4 and TRBJ1-2; D perhaps matches TRBD1 (6 bases). The V gene's germline CDR1 is MRHNA and CDR2 SNTAGT. Between the trimmed V and J ends, which lost 8 bases and 4 bases, there was a span of 17 bases. CDR3 length equals 14 residues.

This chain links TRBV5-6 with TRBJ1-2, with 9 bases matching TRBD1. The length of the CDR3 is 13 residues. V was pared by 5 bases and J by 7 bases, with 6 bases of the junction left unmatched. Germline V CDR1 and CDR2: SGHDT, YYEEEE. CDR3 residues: CASRYTGGIGYTF. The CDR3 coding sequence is TGTGCCAGCAGATATACAGGGGGCATTGGCTACACCTTC.

This CDR3 is CASSKRGTGESYEQYF. For the CDR3, the DNA is TGTGCCAGCAGCAAACGCGGGACAGGGGAATCCTACGAGCAGTACTTC. The gene calls are TRBV21-1 and TRBJ2-7; TRBD1, the table's D call, lacks a check against the DNA. TRBV21-1 is a known pseudogene. CDR3 length equals 16 residues.

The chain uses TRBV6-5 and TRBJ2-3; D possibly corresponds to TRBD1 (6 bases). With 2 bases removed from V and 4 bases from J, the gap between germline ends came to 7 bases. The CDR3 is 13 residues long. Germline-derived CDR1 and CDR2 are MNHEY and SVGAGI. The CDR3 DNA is TGTGCCAGCAGTTACAGGGGGTCAGATACGCAGTATTTT. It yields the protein CASSYRGSDTQYF.

The CDR3 region is CASSPSGAYSNQPQHF. In DNA, the CDR3 is TGTGCCAGTAGTCCCTCAGGGGCCTATAGCAATCAGCCCCAGCATTTT. V usage is TRBV19 and J usage is TRBJ1-5, with a weak D call TRBD1 (6 bases). The CDR3 totals 16 residues. The V gene lost 5 bases and the J gene lost 0 bases, with 14 bases spanning the gap. Germline lookup yields CDR1 LNHDA and CDR2 SQIVND (reference sequence). The variable domain in full, with the rest retrieved from reference TRBV19 and TRBJ1-5, is DGGITQSPKYLFRKEGQNVTLSCEQNLNHDAMYWYRQDPGQGLRLIYYSQIVNDFQKGDIAEGYSVSREKKESFPLTVTSAQKNPTAFYLCASSPSGAYSNQPQHFGDGTRLSIL.